Given below is one T cell receptor beta chain in context. Its antigen remains unidentified. Those who donated were healthy bone marrow donors. The PCR was carried out with 60 Vbeta primers and 13 Jbeta primers. The assay was immunoSEQ multiplex PCR, and TCRdb's table has in-frame clones only and misses some. This table holds 160,000 or so clones, more than 60% found once. This record belongs to a study of cytomegalovirus exposure and HLA in healthy donors. Across the study: An early release of data contained roughly 90 million unique TCRs, which came from HLA-typed donors.

The CDR3 length is 17 residues. CDR1 is MDHEN, CDR2 SYDVKM, per germline. V was pared by 7 bases and J by 0 bases, with 10 bases of the junction left unmatched. Overall study findings and caveats: Some TCR beta chains (around 180 of them) were listed as cytomegalovirus-associated.

The V gene is TRBV28, the J gene TRBJ1-5; 9 positions agree with TRBD1. Sequencing input: PBMCs. This receptor was obtained from a woman in her 40s in good health and CMV-seropositive. The CDR3 DNA reads as TGTGCCAGCACTTCAACAGGGGGCGCCCCTAGCAATCAGCCCCAGCATTTT. Amino acids: CASTSTGGAPSNQPQHF.